These 27 T cell receptor beta chains share one sample of origin, sequenced in a study of blood T cells in healthy people across ages (dated by TCRdb to the mid-2010s). Libraries were built with 5' RACE. Sequenced using an Illumina HiSeq 2500. A second roughly 7 to 12 cycle PCR used a sample-barcoded 5' primer and a J-beta primer mix. TCRdb cleaned the public reads at Q25 with fastp, built clones with MiXCR and kept in-frame beta chains. Rows matching on CDR3 protein sequence are summarized as one entry with the most common DNA and genes. The sample records 850,000 or so distinct CDR3 sequences, 29% of which are singletons. The ten largest clones take up roughly 17% of the sample. The sequenced sample consisted of blood. These receptors all come from an elderly woman in good health.

Comment on this clonotype: This may come from a read error, since a much larger clone is one base off. The genes are TRBV20-1 and TRBJ2-7; D is unclear. The CDR3 is 16 amino acids. CDR1 DFQATT and CDR2 SNEGSKA come from the germline V gene (reference sequence). Trimming took 2 bases from V and 6 from J, leaving 23 bases between them. In nucleotides, the CDR3 is TGCAGTGCTAGAAGGACCCTGGATCATCTCCGACGCGAGCAGTACTTC. It codes for CSARRTLDHLRREQYF.

Notes on this clonotype: This may come from a read error, since a much larger clone is one base off. The gene calls are TRBV20-1 and TRBJ2-5; unclear D gene. The CDR3 has 13 residues. Per the germline V gene, CDR1 is DFQATT and CDR2 is SNEGSKA (reference sequence). The V end lost 1 base, the J end lost 11 bases, and 17 bases lay between the germline ends. The CDR3 sequence: CSARGGLIDEQYF. CDR3 nucleotides: TGCAGTGCTAGAGGAGGTCTCATCGATGAGCAGTACTTC.

Of note for this clonotype: It may be a read error: a sequence one base away is much more abundant. The V call is TRBV20-1, the J call TRBJ2-5; 9 positions match TRBD2. Trimming at V came to 2 bases and at J to 11 bases, leaving 9 bases not matched to a gene. The CDR3 has 13 residues. Germline CDR1 and CDR2: DFQATT and SNEGSKA (reference sequence). Here the CDR3 reads CSARFQAGGEQYF. CDR3 DNA: TGCAGTGCTAGATTTCAAGCGGGGGGTGAGCAGTACTTC.

The table lists this clonotype with many counts. The chain couples TRBV12-3 or TRBV12-4 to TRBJ2-7; D is perhaps TRBD1 (6 bases). Trimming took off 5 bases at V and 11 bases at J, with 19 bases between the two ends. This CDR3 contains 13 residues. The CDR3 protein is CASSQGSDRIKYF. The DNA of the CDR3 is TGTGCCAGCAGTCAGGGGTCAGACAGGATCAAGTACTTC.

The rearrangement links TRBV7-9 to TRBJ2-7, with 7 bases fitting TRBD1. CDR3 size: 15 residues. Trimming at V came to 1 base and at J to 4 bases, leaving 7 bases not matched to a gene. Per germline, CDR1 SEHNR and CDR2 FQNEAQ (reference sequence). As DNA, the CDR3 is TGTGCCAGCAGCTTAGGAGACAGGGTGGCATACGAGCAGTACTTC. This gives the protein CASSLGDRVAYEQYF.

This clonotype came up many times. This chain uses TRBV15 with TRBJ2-4, with 7 bases lining up with TRBD1. The CDR3 loop spans 13 amino acids. CDR1 is LNHNV, CDR2 YYDKDF, per germline (reference sequence). Losses at the gene ends were 8 bases for V and 6 bases for J; bases not matched to a gene: 7. CDR3 nucleotide sequence: TGTGCCACCTCTGCACAGGGGAGAAACATTCAGTACTTC. It translates to CATSAQGRNIQYF.

The chain joins TRBV2 to TRBJ2-3, with a weak D call TRBD2 (5 bases). This CDR3 comprises 12 residues. V dropped 11 bases and J dropped 0 bases, with 9 bases sitting between them. CDR1 is SNHLY and CDR2 is FYNNEI in the germline V gene. The DNA for the CDR3 is TGTGCCGGAACGGGGAGCACAGATACGCAGTATTTT. Its protein product is CAGTGSTDTQYF.

This clonotype was recorded many times. The chain couples TRBV14 to TRBJ2-3; D not certain. Germline lookup yields CDR1 SGHDN and CDR2 FVKESK. Between the trimmed V and J ends, which lost 1 base and 6 bases, there was a span of 8 bases. The CDR3 covers 13 residues. CDR3 in DNA: TGTGCCAGCAGCCAAGGATGGGTTGATACGCAGTATTTT. This codes for CASSQGWVDTQYF.

This clonotype was seen many times. V and J are TRBV20-1 and TRBJ2-3, with D maybe TRBD1 (5 bases). V was cut by 2 bases and J by 5 bases, with 8 bases left in between. This CDR3 region has 12 residues. Germline CDR1 reads DFQATT; CDR2 reads SNEGSKA (reference sequence). The CDR3 region has the DNA TGCAGTGCTAGACCCCAGGGAGATACGCAGTATTTT. Translation gives CSARPQGDTQYF.

This clonotype came up a few times. The rearrangement links TRBV7-9 to TRBJ2-5; weak D call: TRBD2 (5 bases). This CDR3 spans 16 amino acids. Germline V gene lookup returns CDR1 SEHNR and CDR2 FQNEAQ (reference sequence). Trimming cost V 5 bases and J 2 bases, with 18 bases left between them. The CDR3 DNA reads TGTGCCAGCAGCGAGAGGCCTAGCAAACTTCAAGAGACCCAGTACTTC. Its protein is CASSERPSKLQETQYF.

J is TRBJ1-2 and V is TRBV3-1, with D maybe TRBD1 (5 bases). The CDR3 loop spans 16 amino acids. The germline CDR1 and CDR2 sequences are LGHDT and YNNKEL (reference sequence). V gave up 5 bases and J gave up 4 bases, with 20 bases separating them. The DNA for the CDR3 is TGTGCCAGCAGCTACCGGCCCCCGGAGGGGATCTATGGCTACACCTTC. It specifies CASSYRPPEGIYGYTF.

The sample holds many counts of this clonotype. This chain joins TRBV7-9 and TRBJ1-2; D gene unclear. The CDR3 contains 14 residues. Germline loops: CDR1 SEHNR, CDR2 FQNEAQ (reference sequence). V was cut by 1 base and J by 0 bases, with 6 bases left in between. CDR3 DNA: TGTGCCAGCAGCTTAGAAGCCGCTAACTATGGCTACACCTTC. It is translated as CASSLEAANYGYTF.

This clonotype was seen many times. In DNA form, the CDR3 reads TGTGCCAGCAGCATACTAGCGGGGGGGCAAACAGATACGCAGTATTTT. Its protein product is CASSILAGGQTDTQYF. The chain uses TRBV28 and TRBJ2-3, with 13 bases identical to TRBD2. V was clipped by 6 bases and J by 3 bases; unmatched bases: 6. CDR1 is MDHEN and CDR2 is SYDVKM in the germline V gene. The CDR3 has 16 amino acids.

Only a few counts were recorded for this clonotype. The gene calls are TRBV12-3 or TRBV12-4 and TRBJ2-5, with unresolved D. The CDR3 totals 8 residues. V lost 7 bases and J 13 bases, leaving 7 bases between the germline ends. CDR3 DNA: TGTGCCAGCACCCCAGCGTACTTC. Its protein product is CASTPAYF.

This chain joins TRBV5-4 and TRBJ2-3; D may match TRBD1 or TRBD2 (7 bases each). The V and J ends lost 3 bases and 3 bases respectively, with 14 bases between them. The CDR3 is 15 residues long. CDR1 is SGHNT, CDR2 YYREEE, per germline (reference sequence). CDR3 bases: TGTGCCAGCAGCTCAGCGGGACAGTCAACAGATACGCAGTATTTT. Encoded protein: CASSSAGQSTDTQYF.

This clonotype was found a few times. The CDR3 sequence is CASISGGGTGELFF. The CDR3, as DNA: TGTGCCAGCATCTCAGGGGGTGGCACCGGGGAGCTGTTTTTT. The chain recombines TRBV6-2 or TRBV6-3 with TRBJ2-2, with 7 bases identical to TRBD1. J was trimmed by 4 bases and V by 7 bases; bases with no gene match: 6. CDR1 and CDR2 from the germline V gene are MNHEY and SVGEGT. CDR3 length equals 14 residues.

In DNA form, the CDR3 reads TGTGCCAGCAGTTTTAGGACAGCGCCATCTTTCACCTTC. Its protein is CASSFRTAPSFTF. This rearrangement joins TRBV28 to TRBJ1-2; weak D call: TRBD1 (6 bases). V was trimmed by 3 bases and J by 13 bases, leaving 18 bases between them. This CDR3 region has 13 residues. The germline gives CDR1 MDHEN, CDR2 SYDVKM.

Of note for this clonotype: The junction departs from germline at one end; a sequencing error may be responsible. V is TRBV11-3 and J is TRBJ2-1, with 10 bases aligning to TRBD2. From germline, CDR1 is SGHNT and CDR2 YENEEA. The CDR3 consists of 16 residues. The CDR3 coding sequence is TGTGCCAGCGGCTTAGATAATCTAGCGGGGGCGGGTGAGCAGTTCTTC. It translates to CASGLDNLAGAGEQFF.

This clonotype was detected only a few times. This chain uses TRBV24-1 with TRBJ2-3; 9 nucleotides line up with TRBD2. Germline V gene sequence: CDR1 KGHDR, CDR2 SFDVKD. This CDR3 has 18 residues. V was pared by 0 bases and J by 2 bases, with 8 bases of the junction left unmatched. CDR3 amino acids: CATSDLPSGDLHTDTQYF. CDR3 sequence (DNA): TGTGCCACCAGTGATTTGCCTAGCGGGGATCTCCACACAGATACGCAGTATTTT.

This clonotype has ten or more counts. This chain links TRBV5-1 with TRBJ2-3; 8 positions agree with TRBD1. The length of the CDR3 is 15 residues. Per germline, CDR1 SGHRS and CDR2 YFSETQ. J was trimmed by 2 bases and V by 7 bases; bases with no gene match: 9. The CDR3 reads CASGGQGQITDTQYF. In DNA form, the CDR3 reads TGCGCCAGCGGCGGACAGGGCCAAATCACAGATACGCAGTATTTT.

The sample holds a few counts of this clonotype. The chain has TRBV19 and TRBJ1-1, with no clear D. V was clipped by 4 bases and J by 11 bases, with 11 bases between them. CDR3 length: 11 residues. Per the germline V gene, CDR1 is LNHDA and CDR2 is SQIVND (reference sequence). CDR3 DNA sequence: TGTGCCAGTAGTAACCTCTCGAAGGCTTTCTTT. Translation gives CASSNLSKAFF.

This clonotype was counted many times. CDR3 DNA sequence: TGTGCCAGCAGCTTGGCGGGGGGAGTTTACAATGAGCAGTTCTTC. Encoded protein: CASSLAGGVYNEQFF. The J gene is TRBJ2-1, the V gene TRBV7-2, with 8 positions matching TRBD2. Germline V gene lookup returns CDR1 SGHTA and CDR2 FQGNSA. This CDR3 is 15 amino acids long. Trimming at V came to 3 bases and at J to 4 bases, leaving 5 bases not matched to a gene.

With respect to this clonotype: At one end the junction does not follow the germline gene, possibly because of a read error. The CDR3 loop reads CASSFGIGFTDAQYF. The CDR3 bases are TGTGCCAGCAGCTTCGGCATTGGGTTCACAGATGCGCAGTATTTT. The chain links TRBV13 to TRBJ2-3; D call uncertain. Per germline, CDR1 PRHDT and CDR2 FYEKMQ (reference sequence). The CDR3 covers 15 residues.

The rearrangement links TRBV28 to TRBJ1-2, with 9 nucleotides matching TRBD1. Germline CDR1 MDHEN, CDR2 SYDVKM. V was pared by 6 bases and J by 2 bases, with 7 bases of the junction left unmatched. The CDR3 is made up of 15 amino acids. CDR3 coding DNA: TGTGCCAGCAGAACTCCGGGACAGGGAAACTATGGCTACACCTTC. As protein: CASRTPGQGNYGYTF.

About this clonotype: At one of its ends the junction is not consistent with the germline gene, which may arise from a read error. This chain links TRBV7-9 with TRBJ2-5; tentative D call: TRBD2 (7 bases). The CDR3 extends over 12 amino acids. The germline CDR1 and CDR2 sequences are SEHNR and FQNEAQ (reference sequence). CDR3 in DNA: TGCGTCAGCAGCTTGGGAGGGGGGGAGCAGTACTTC. It translates to CVSSLGGGEQYF.

Turning to this clonotype: One base away lies a much larger clone, so this may be a sequencing read error. V is TRBV3-1 and J is TRBJ2-1; D is possibly TRBD1 (5 bases). V lost 5 bases to trimming and J lost 15 bases, with 20 bases between them. Germline values: CDR1 LGHDT, CDR2 YNNKEL (reference sequence). The CDR3 loop spans 13 amino acids. Here the CDR3 DNA reads TGTGCCAGCAGCTCCAAAACGGCGTCCAGGGTGTTCTTC. Translating it yields CASSSKTASRVFF.

The table lists this clonotype with many counts. The chain carries TRBV9 and TRBJ2-1; 7 bases map to TRBD1. Germline V gives CDR1 SGDLS, CDR2 YYNGEE. J lost 7 bases, V lost 3 bases, and 13 bases had no gene match. The CDR3 contains 16 residues. The DNA of the CDR3 is TGTGCCAGCAGCGCTACGACAGGGACACACGGGAATGAGCAGTTCTTC. Its protein is CASSATTGTHGNEQFF.